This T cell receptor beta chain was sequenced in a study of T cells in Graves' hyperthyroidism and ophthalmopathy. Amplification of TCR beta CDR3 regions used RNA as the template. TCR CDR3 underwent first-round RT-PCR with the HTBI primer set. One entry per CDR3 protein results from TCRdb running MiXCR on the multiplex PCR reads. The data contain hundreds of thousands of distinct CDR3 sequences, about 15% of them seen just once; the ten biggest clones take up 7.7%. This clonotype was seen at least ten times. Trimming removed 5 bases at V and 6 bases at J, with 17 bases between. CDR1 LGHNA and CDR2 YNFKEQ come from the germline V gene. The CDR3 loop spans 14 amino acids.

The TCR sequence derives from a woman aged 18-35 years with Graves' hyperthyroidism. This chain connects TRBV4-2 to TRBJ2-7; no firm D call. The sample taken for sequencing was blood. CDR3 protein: CASSIQRASGEQYF. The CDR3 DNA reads TGTGCCAGCAGCATACAACGGGCCTCGGGCGAGCAGTACTTC.